A selection of T cell receptor beta chains follows, all from one sample in a study of tumor and adjacent non-tumor tissue in lung cancer. TCRdb processed the multiplex PCR reads anew with MiXCR; each CDR3 protein has one entry. The sample consists of about 110,000 distinct CDR3 sequences, around 80% of them appearing once. Source material: lung tumor tissue. These receptors all stem from a woman aged 55-69 years with non-small cell lung cancer. The CDR3 runs from the conserved cysteine through the conserved F or W. The D gene is left open where the match is weak. Clone size is not always given. Where it is, it says once, few, many or a class for expanded clones.

DNA	CDR3	size	V	J	D
TGTGCCAGCGCTGCTTGGACCTCTGGAAACACCATGTATTTT	CASAAWTSGNTMYF	.	TRBV6-2/TRBV6-3	TRBJ1-3	.
TGTGCCAGCAGCTTAGATCTGGGCTTTGGGGAGGCTAAAGCTTTCTTT	CASSLDLGFGEAKAFF	.	TRBV11-2	TRBJ1-1	.
TGTGCCAGCATCCAGGGACGGGGGGGCCCAGTGGGGATCAATGAGCAGTTCTTC	CASIQGRGGPVGINEQFF	.	TRBV11-3	TRBJ2-1	TRBD2
TGTGCCGGCAACTTAGTATTGGCGGGGCACACCGGGGAGCTGTTTTTT	CAGNLVLAGHTGELFF	.	TRBV11-2	TRBJ2-2	.
TGTGGCAGCAGTCGAGCTGGAGGGGATAGGCAGTTCTTC	CGSSRAGGDRQFF	.	TRBV7-9	TRBJ2-1	.
TGTGCCAGCAGTTACAGTAACAAACCGTCCTACGAGCAATACTTC	CASSYSNKPSYEQYF	.	TRBV6-2/TRBV6-3	TRBJ2-7	.
TGTGCCAGCAGTGAACCCCAGGCAGGGGTCTATGGCTACACCTTC	CASSEPQAGVYGYTF	.	TRBV28	TRBJ1-2	.
TGCAGTGCTAGTGGGCTCTGGGGAGGCGAGCAGTACTTC	CSASGLWGGEQYF	many	TRBV20-1	TRBJ2-7	.
TGTGCCAGCAGCTCCGGTCCCCAGCGGGATGGCTACACCTTC	CASSSGPQRDGYTF	.	TRBV5-6	TRBJ1-2	.
TGCGCCAGCAGCCAGGACACAGGTGGCACTGAAGCTGTCTTT	CASSQDTGGTEAVF	.	TRBV4-3	TRBJ1-1	.
TGTGCCGGCAACTTAGTGTTGACTAGCAGGAGCCACAATGAGCAGTTCTTC	CAGNLVLTSRSHNEQFF	.	TRBV11-3	TRBJ2-1	TRBD2
TGCATCGTTGATTGGCATGGGGCAACCGGGGAGCCGTTTTTT	CIVDWHGATGEPFF	.	TRBV29-1	TRBJ2-2	.
TGTGCCAGCAGTCCCTCGGGCAGCGGCACAAATACGCAGTATTTT	CASSPSGSGTNTQYF	.	TRBV28	TRBJ2-3	.
TGTGCCAGCAGCCTGATGGGCGGTGTTGGATCCAAAAACATTCAGTACTTC	CASSLMGGVGSKNIQYF	few	TRBV7-9	TRBJ2-4	.
TGTGCCAGCAGGCACCAGGACAGGGGTCCCCTGCAGTGCTTC	CASRHQDRGPLQCF	.	TRBV5-4	TRBJ2-7	TRBD1
TGTGTCAGCAGTTTAGTGCCAGGAGTCTATGAGCAGTACTTC	CVSSLVPGVYEQYF	once	TRBV12-3/TRBV12-4	TRBJ2-7	.
TGCGCCAGCAGCTGGTCGGGAGAAGAGACCCAGTACTTC	CASSWSGEETQYF	many	TRBV5-1	TRBJ2-5	.
TGTGCCAGCAGTTCTCGACAGGAAAACTATAATTCACCCCTCCACTTT	CASSSRQENYNSPLHF	.	TRBV12-3/TRBV12-4	TRBJ1-6	.
TGTGCCAGCAACCCTCTTAAAAGCGGTCCACAACCCTACGAGCAGTACTTC	CASNPLKSGPQPYEQYF	many	TRBV6-5	TRBJ2-7	.
TGTGCCAGCAGTACTGGACTAGCGGGAGATACGCAGTATTTT	CASSTGLAGDTQYF	.	TRBV11-1	TRBJ2-3	TRBD2
TGCAGCGTAAAACGGCAGGGCATAAATGAGCAGTTCTTC	CSVKRQGINEQFF	many	TRBV29-1	TRBJ2-1	.
TGTCCCAGCAGTCAGACTTCAAAGCGGGGGGGAACAAATACACAGTATTTT	CPSSQTSKRGGTNTQYF	.	TRBV4-2	TRBJ2-3	TRBD2
TGTGCCAGCAGCTTCGTGGCGGGGGGTACAGATAGGCAGTATTTT	CASSFVAGGTDRQYF	.	TRBV7-9	TRBJ2-3	TRBD2